This T cell receptor (beta chain) was recorded in a study of cytotoxic CD8 clonotypes in ibrutinib-treated CLL. On the study more broadly: The patients comprised some 10 relapsed/refractory and roughly 15 treatment-naive cases, 17 to 18 IGHV unmutated. Treatment had run for a median about 11 months, range 6 to 36, when response samples were taken.

V shed 4 bases, J shed 7 bases, and the junction held 14 bases outside the gene matches. CDR1 and CDR2 (germline): MNHEY, SMNVEV (reference sequence). This CDR3 comprises 18 residues. Findings and limits, study-wide: At progression, clonality fell back toward baseline after rising at ibrutinib response. Baseline levels of clonality went above those of age-matched healthy donors and moved with circulating CD8+ T-cell counts.

Remarks on this clone: The antigen remains unidentified.

Here immunoSEQ multiplex PCR was the method, and the copy in TCRdb shows in-frame clones only, minus some. The table records approximately 100,000 clones, 50% to 65% of them present only once. The V call is TRBV27, the J call TRBJ2-1, with TRBD1 matching 12 bases. The clonotype was recovered from a human donor with chronic lymphocytic leukemia. The material was PBMCs, obtained after 24 months of ibrutinib treatment. DNA for the CDR3: TGTGCCAGCAGTTCACTCCTTGGGACAGGGGGCAGGGGGAATGAGCAGTTCTTC. It translates to CASSSLLGTGGRGNEQFF.